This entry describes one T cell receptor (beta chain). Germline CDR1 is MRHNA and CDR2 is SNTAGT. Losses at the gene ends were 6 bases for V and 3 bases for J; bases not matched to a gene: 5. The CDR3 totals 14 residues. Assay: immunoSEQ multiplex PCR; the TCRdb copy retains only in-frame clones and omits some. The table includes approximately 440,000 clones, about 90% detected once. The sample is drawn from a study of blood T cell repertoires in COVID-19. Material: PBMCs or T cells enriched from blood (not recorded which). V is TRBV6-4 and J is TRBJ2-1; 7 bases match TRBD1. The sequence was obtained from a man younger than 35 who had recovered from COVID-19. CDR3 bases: TGTGCCAGCAGCCCCAGGGACAGCTACAATGAGCAGTTCTTC. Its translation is CASSPRDSYNEQFF.